These 14 T cell receptor beta chains were sequenced from one sample in a study of spatial heterogeneity in lung cancer. TCRdb independently ran MiXCR on the 5' RACE reads; one entry per CDR3 protein. The sample has over 45,000 distinct CDR3 sequences; about 11% are singletons. Time point in this sample: blood at routine non-recurrence follow-up after resection. This material consisted of PBMCs, taken at follow-up. The receptor source for this set is a male donor with early-stage non-small cell lung cancer.

This clonotype occurred many times. CDR3 sequence (DNA): TGCGGCACCGGGACAGGGGACGGCGAGCAGTACTTC. Its protein product is CGTGTGDGEQYF. The chain combines TRBV20-1 with TRBJ2-7; 10 bases match TRBD1. CDR3 length: 12 amino acids. The germline gives CDR1 DFQATT, CDR2 SNEGSKA (reference sequence).

V is TRBV12-3 or TRBV12-4 and J is TRBJ2-1; the D is unclear. V was cut by 5 bases and J by 6 bases, with 8 bases left in between. This CDR3 is built from 12 residues. The CDR3 DNA reads as TGTGCCAGCAGTCCCCCTTTCAATGAGCAGTTCTTC. Its translation is CASSPPFNEQFF.

The sample holds a few counts of this clonotype. V usage is TRBV20-1 and J usage is TRBJ1-4; D is ambiguous. V was cut by 6 bases and J by 3 bases, with 11 bases left in between. Per germline, CDR1 DFQATT and CDR2 SNEGSKA (reference sequence). CDR3 size: 13 residues. The CDR3 loop is CSANSEPNEKLFF. The CDR3, as DNA: TGCAGTGCCAACAGTGAACCTAATGAAAAACTGTTTTTT.

This clonotype has at least ten counts. The rearrangement links TRBV6-6 to TRBJ2-5; 11 bases are a match to TRBD1. The V gene's germline CDR1 is MNHNY and CDR2 SVGAGI (reference sequence). The length of the CDR3 is 15 residues. V was clipped by 5 bases and J by 2 bases; unmatched bases: 4. In nucleotides, the CDR3 is TGTGCCAGCAGTGGACAGGGGGCCCAACAAGAGACCCAGTACTTC. Amino acids: CASSGQGAQQETQYF.

This clonotype turned up a few times. The J gene is TRBJ2-4, the V gene TRBV12-3 or TRBV12-4, with D unclear. V lost 2 bases, J lost 6 bases, and 8 bases lay in between. The length of the CDR3 is 13 residues. The chain's CDR3 is CASSLLDLNIQYF. The CDR3 bases are TGTGCCAGCAGTTTACTGGACCTAAACATTCAGTACTTC.

Only a few counts were recorded for this clonotype. The chain uses TRBV5-1 and TRBJ2-1, with D possibly matching TRBD1 (5 bases). The CDR3 is made up of 14 amino acids. The ends were cut back, 0 bases at V and 10 bases at J, with 14 bases in the middle. Germline CDR1 and CDR2: SGHRS and YFSETQ. As DNA, the CDR3 is TGCGCCAGCAGCTTGGACCCGGGCGCAGGGGAGCAGTTCTTC. Its translation: CASSLDPGAGEQFF.

The sample holds many counts of this clonotype. This chain connects TRBV12-3 or TRBV12-4 to TRBJ2-7, with TRBD1 matching over 9 bases. The trim removed 3 bases at V and 3 bases at J, leaving 3 bases unmatched. This CDR3 has 14 amino acids. DNA of the CDR3: TGTGCCAGCAGTTTGGGGACAGGGAACTACGAGCAGTACTTC. Amino acid sequence: CASSLGTGNYEQYF.

This clonotype has a count of ten or more. The J gene is TRBJ1-5, the V gene TRBV11-2; D unclear. V was pared by 4 bases and J by 6 bases, with 10 bases between. Germline assignment: CDR1 SGHAT and CDR2 FQNNGV. The CDR3 consists of 13 residues. The CDR3, as DNA: TGTGCCAGCAGCTACGTACAGAGTCAGCCCCAGCATTTT. Amino acids: CASSYVQSQPQHF.

J is TRBJ2-1 and V is TRBV4-3; D remains ambiguous. The V gene lost 4 bases and the J gene lost 8 bases, with 12 bases spanning the gap. Per germline, CDR1 LGHNA and CDR2 YSLEER. The CDR3 runs 13 residues. The CDR3 reads CASSLGQADEQFF. CDR3 nucleotide sequence: TGCGCCAGCAGCCTCGGTCAGGCCGATGAGCAGTTCTTC.

This clonotype was found many times. The rearrangement uses TRBV27 and TRBJ2-7, with TRBD2 matching 13 bases. Germline assignment: CDR1 MNHEY and CDR2 SMNVEV (reference sequence). There are 14 residues in the CDR3. The V gene end was trimmed by 6 bases and the J gene end by 3 bases; junction bases not matched to a gene: 2. CDR3 nucleotides: TGTGCCAGCAGAAGGACTAGCGGGAGCTACGAGCAGTACTTC. This codes for CASRRTSGSYEQYF.

In its sample, this clonotype was seen many times. The chain employs TRBV6-1 and TRBJ2-2; D is unresolved. Germline CDR1 and CDR2: MNHNS and SASEGT. Trimming removed 7 bases at V and 5 bases at J, with 8 bases between. This CDR3 is 12 amino acids long. Written as DNA, the CDR3 is TGTGCCAGCATTCCGCGGACCGGGGAGCTGTTTTTT. As protein: CASIPRTGELFF.

This clonotype was observed a few times. The V and J genes are TRBV6-2 or TRBV6-3 and TRBJ1-1; tentatively, D is TRBD1 (5 bases). There are 14 residues in the CDR3. With 2 bases removed from V and 1 base from J, the gap between germline ends came to 8 bases. Germline V lookup: CDR1 MNHEY, CDR2 SVGEGT. CDR3 protein: CASSYLTANTEAFF. The CDR3 DNA is TGTGCCAGCAGTTACCTGACAGCGAACACTGAAGCTTTCTTT.

Ten or more counts support this clonotype. This chain joins TRBV7-2 and TRBJ2-1; TRBD1 is a possible D gene (7 bases). Germline V gene lookup returns CDR1 SGHTA and CDR2 FQGNSA. Trimming cost V 4 bases and J 4 bases, with 14 bases left between them. CDR3 size: 15 residues. The CDR3 sequence is CASSYRGGNYNEQFF. CDR3 DNA sequence: TGTGCCAGCAGCTACAGGGGCGGGAATTACAATGAGCAGTTCTTC.

This clonotype was seen more than once but under ten times. The V gene is TRBV7-2, the J gene TRBJ1-1; D is undetermined. V was trimmed by 8 bases and J by 1 base, leaving 5 bases between them. Germline CDR1 SGHTA, CDR2 FQGNSA. CDR3 length equals 11 residues. CDR3 DNA: TGTGCCAGCGCCCAGAACACTGAAGCTTTCTTT. Translated, it gives CASAQNTEAFF.